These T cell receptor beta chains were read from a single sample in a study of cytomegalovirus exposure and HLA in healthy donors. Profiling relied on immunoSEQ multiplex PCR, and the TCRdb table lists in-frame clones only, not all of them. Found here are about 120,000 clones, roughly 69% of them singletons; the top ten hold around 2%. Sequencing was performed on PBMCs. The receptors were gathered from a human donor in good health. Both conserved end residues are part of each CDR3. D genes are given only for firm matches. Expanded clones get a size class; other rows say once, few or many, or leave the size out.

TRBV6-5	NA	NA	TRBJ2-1	CASTPAGQGRNEQFF	TGTGCCAGCACTCCCGCGGGGCAGGGCCGGAATGAGCAGTTCTTC
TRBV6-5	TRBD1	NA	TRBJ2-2	CASRPGQASTGELFF	TGTGCCAGCAGGCCGGGACAGGCTTCTACCGGGGAGCTGTTTTTT
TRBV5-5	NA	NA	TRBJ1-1	CASSLPLSRQSCEAFF	TGTGCCAGCAGCTTGCCCCTCAGTAGACAGTCTTGTGAAGCTTTCTTT
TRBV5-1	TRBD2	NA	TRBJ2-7	CASSPASGRAYEQYF	TGCGCCAGCAGCCCTGCTAGCGGGAGGGCCTACGAGCAGTACTTC
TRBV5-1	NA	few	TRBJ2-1	CASREVELYNEQFF	TGCGCCAGCAGGGAGGTCGAGTTGTACAATGAGCAGTTCTTC
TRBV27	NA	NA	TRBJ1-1	CASSGQGRGTEAFF	TGTGCCAGCAGTGGGCAGGGGAGGGGCACTGAAGCTTTCTTT
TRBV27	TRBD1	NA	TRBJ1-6	CASSFVGQGAKVRSSPLHF	TGTGCCAGCAGTTTCGTGGGACAGGGGGCCAAGGTCCGAAGTTCACCCCTCCACTTT
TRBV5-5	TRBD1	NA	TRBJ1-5	CASSFDRGNQPQHF	TGTGCCAGCAGCTTCGACAGGGGCAATCAGCCCCAGCATTTT
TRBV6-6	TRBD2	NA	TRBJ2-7	CASSPTASGGEQYF	TGTGCCAGCAGTCCTACCGCTAGCGGGGGGGAGCAGTACTTC
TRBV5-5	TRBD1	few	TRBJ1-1	CASTQTGRGNTEAFF	TGTGCCAGCACCCAGACAGGGCGAGGCAACACTGAAGCTTTCTTT
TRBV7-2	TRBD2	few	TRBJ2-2	CASSPGTRGRGELFF	TGTGCCAGCAGCCCCGGGACTAGAGGGAGGGGGGAGCTGTTTTTT
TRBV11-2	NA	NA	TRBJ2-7	CASSLSGLGTYEQYF	TGTGCCAGCAGCTTATCGGGGTTGGGAACCTACGAGCAGTACTTC
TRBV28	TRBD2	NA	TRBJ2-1	CASRTSGRLGEQFF	TGTGCCAGCAGGACTAGCGGGAGACTGGGTGAGCAGTTCTTC
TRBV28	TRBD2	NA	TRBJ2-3	CASRFPTGTTQYF	TGTGCCAGCAGGTTCCCCACCGGGACTACTCAGTATTTT
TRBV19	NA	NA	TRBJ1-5	CASSIEGQRPQHF	TGTGCCAGTAGTATAGAAGGACAGAGGCCCCAGCATTTT
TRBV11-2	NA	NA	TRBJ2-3	CASSLAVTDTQYF	TGTGCCAGCAGCTTAGCGGTCACAGATACGCAGTATTTT
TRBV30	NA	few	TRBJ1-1	CAWSVGRGLNTEAFF	TGTGCCTGGAGTGTGGGGAGGGGGTTGAACACTGAAGCTTTCTTT
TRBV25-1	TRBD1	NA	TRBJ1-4	CASSDNRDRRNEKLFF	TGTGCCAGCAGCGATAACCGGGACAGGCGAAATGAAAAACTGTTTTTT
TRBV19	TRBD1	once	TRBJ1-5	CASTLQGAYSNQPQHF	TGTGCCAGTACGTTACAGGGGGCCTATAGCAATCAGCCCCAGCATTTT
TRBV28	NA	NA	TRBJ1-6	CASSFLGASYNSPLHF	TGTGCCAGCAGTTTTCTAGGGGCCAGCTATAATTCACCCCTCCACTTT
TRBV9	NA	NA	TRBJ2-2	CASSTDPTSTGELFF	TGTGCCAGCAGCACGGACCCCACTAGCACCGGGGAGCTGTTTTTT
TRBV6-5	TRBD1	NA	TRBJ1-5	CASTQGAGQPQHF	TGTGCCAGCACACAGGGGGCCGGGCAGCCCCAGCATTTT
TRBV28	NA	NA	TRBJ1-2	CASRSEGGYYGYTF	TGTGCCAGCAGGTCCGAAGGAGGGTACTATGGCTACACCTTC
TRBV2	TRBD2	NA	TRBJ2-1	CASRTGTSSYNEQFF	TGTGCCAGCCGCACCGGGACTAGCTCCTACAATGAGCAGTTCTTC
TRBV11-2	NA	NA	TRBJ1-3	CASSLQRGGNTIYF	TGTGCCAGCAGCCTCCAGAGGGGGGGAAACACCATATATTTT
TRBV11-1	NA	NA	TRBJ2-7	CASRGGPYEQYF	TGTGCCAGCAGGGGGGGGCCTTACGAGCAGTACTTC
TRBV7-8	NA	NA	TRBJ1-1	CASSSGELAFF	TGTGCCAGCAGCTCTGGGGAGTTGGCTTTCTTT
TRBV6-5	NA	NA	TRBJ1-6	CASTGQSSYNSPLHF	TGTGCCAGCACCGGACAGAGCTCCTATAATTCACCCCTCCACTTT
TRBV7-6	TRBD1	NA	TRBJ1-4	CASSLGQGNEKLFF	TGTGCCAGCAGCTTGGGACAGGGGAATGAAAAACTGTTTTTT
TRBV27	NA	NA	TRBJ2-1	CASSLEAVQPREQFF	TGTGCCAGCAGTTTAGAAGCGGTACAACCCCGTGAGCAGTTCTTC
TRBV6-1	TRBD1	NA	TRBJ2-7	CASSIPGQTYEQYF	TGTGCCAGCAGTATACCGGGACAGACTTACGAGCAGTACTTC
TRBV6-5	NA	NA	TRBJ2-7	CASSYSGRAAEQYF	TGTGCCAGCAGTTACTCTGGCAGGGCGGCCGAGCAGTACTTC
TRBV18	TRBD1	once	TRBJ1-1	CASSPIPTGDFPNTEAFF	TGTGCCAGCTCACCAATACCGACAGGGGATTTTCCGAACACTGAAGCTTTCTTT
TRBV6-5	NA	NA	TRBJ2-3	CASSSDSNTQYF	TGTGCCAGCAGTTCAGACAGTAACACGCAGTATTTT
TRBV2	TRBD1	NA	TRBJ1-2	CASTRDRGNYGYTF	TGTGCCAGCACTCGGGACAGGGGGAACTATGGCTACACCTTC
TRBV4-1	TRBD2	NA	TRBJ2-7	CASSQGPAGAYEQYF	TGCGCCAGCAGCCAAGGACCAGCGGGAGCCTACGAGCAGTACTTC
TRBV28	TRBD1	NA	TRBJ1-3	CASGGRDSRGNTIYF	TGTGCCAGCGGGGGCCGGGACAGCCGTGGAAACACCATATATTTT
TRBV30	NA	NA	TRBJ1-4	CAWSENLGAEKLFF	TGTGCCTGGAGTGAAAATCTTGGGGCTGAAAAACTGTTTTTT
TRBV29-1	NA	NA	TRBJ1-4	CSVGEAEKLFF	TGCAGCGTTGGGGAGGCTGAAAAACTGTTTTTT
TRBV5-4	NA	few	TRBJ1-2	CASSLGWGPGYTF	TGTGCCAGCAGCCTGGGGTGGGGGCCTGGCTACACCTTC
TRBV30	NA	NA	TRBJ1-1	CAWRWGPRDTEAFF	TGTGCCTGGAGGTGGGGGCCGCGGGACACTGAAGCTTTCTTT
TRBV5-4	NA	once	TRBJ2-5	CASTDHVQAHQETQYF	TGTGCCAGCACCGACCACGTGCAGGCGCACCAAGAGACCCAGTACTTC
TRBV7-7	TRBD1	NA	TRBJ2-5	CASSLSDRVQETQYF	TGTGCCAGCAGCTTATCCGACAGGGTCCAAGAGACCCAGTACTTC
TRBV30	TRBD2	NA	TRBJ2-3	CAWSILAGGRDTQYF	TGTGCCTGGAGCATACTAGCGGGGGGCAGAGATACGCAGTATTTT
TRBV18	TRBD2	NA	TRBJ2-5	CASSQLPGTSAQGTQYF	TGTGCCAGCTCTCAGCTTCCCGGGACTAGCGCTCAAGGGACCCAGTACTTC
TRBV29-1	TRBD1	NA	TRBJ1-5	CSAKRTGIYQPQHF	TGCAGCGCCAAAAGGACAGGGATTTATCAGCCCCAGCATTTT
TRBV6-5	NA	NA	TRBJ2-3	CASSPQRADTQYF	TGTGCCAGCAGCCCTCAGAGGGCAGATACGCAGTATTTT
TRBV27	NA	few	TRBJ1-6	CASGYRVSSSPLHF	TGTGCCAGCGGCTACAGGGTATCCAGTTCACCCCTCCACTTT
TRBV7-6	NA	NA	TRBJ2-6	CASSLVGKGQHAGPSGANVLTF	TGTGCCAGCAGCTTAGTCGGGAAGGGACAGCACGCGGGACCCTCTGGGGCCAACGTCCTGACTTTC
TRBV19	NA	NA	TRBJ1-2	CASSIDHPGTYGYTF	TGTGCCAGTAGTATAGATCATCCGGGTACCTATGGCTACACCTTC